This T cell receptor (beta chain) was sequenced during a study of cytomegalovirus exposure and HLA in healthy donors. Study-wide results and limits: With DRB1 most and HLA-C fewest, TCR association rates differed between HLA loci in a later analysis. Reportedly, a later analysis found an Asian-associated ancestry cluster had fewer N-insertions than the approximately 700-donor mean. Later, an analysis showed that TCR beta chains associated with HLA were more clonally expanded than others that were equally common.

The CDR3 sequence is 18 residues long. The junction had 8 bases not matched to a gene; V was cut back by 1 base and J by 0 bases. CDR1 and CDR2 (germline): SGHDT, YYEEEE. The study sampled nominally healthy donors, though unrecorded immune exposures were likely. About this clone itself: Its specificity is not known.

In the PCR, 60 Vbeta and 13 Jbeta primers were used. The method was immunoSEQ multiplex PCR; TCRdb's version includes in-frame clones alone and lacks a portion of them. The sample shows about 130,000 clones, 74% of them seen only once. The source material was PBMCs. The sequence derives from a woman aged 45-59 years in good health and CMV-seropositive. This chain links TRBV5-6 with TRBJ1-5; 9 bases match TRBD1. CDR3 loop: CASSLPRDRAYSNQPQHF. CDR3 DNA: TGTGCCAGCAGCTTGCCCCGGGACAGGGCCTATAGCAATCAGCCCCAGCATTTT.